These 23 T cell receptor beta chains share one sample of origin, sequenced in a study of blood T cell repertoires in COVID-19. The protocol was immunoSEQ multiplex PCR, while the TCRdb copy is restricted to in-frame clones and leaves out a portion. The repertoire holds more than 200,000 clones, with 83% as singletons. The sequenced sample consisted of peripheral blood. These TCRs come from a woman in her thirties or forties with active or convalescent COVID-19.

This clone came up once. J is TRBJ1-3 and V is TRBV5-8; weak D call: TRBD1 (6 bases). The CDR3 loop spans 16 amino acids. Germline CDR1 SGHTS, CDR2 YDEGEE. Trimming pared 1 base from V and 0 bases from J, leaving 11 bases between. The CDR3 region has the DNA TGTGCCAGCAGCTTGTACAGGGTGAGCTCTGGAAACACCATATATTTT. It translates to CASSLYRVSSGNTIYF.

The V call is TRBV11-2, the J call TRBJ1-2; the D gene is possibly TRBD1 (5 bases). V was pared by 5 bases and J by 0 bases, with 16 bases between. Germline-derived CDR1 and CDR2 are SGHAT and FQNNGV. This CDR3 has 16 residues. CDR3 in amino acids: CASSPRQSGANYGYTF. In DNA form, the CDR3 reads TGTGCCAGCAGCCCCCGACAGTCTGGAGCTAACTATGGCTACACCTTC.

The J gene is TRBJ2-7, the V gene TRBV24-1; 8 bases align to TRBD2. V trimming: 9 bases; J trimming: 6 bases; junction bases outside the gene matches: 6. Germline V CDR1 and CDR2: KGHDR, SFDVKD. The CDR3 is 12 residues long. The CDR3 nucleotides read TGTGCCACCTCGGGAGGGGGGGGCGAGCAGTACTTC. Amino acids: CATSGGGGEQYF.

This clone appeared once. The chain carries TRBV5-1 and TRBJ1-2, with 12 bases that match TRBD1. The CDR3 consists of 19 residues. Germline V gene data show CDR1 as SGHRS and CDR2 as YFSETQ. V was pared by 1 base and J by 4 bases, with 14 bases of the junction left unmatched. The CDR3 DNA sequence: TGCGCCAGCAGCTTGAAGTCGCCGGGACAGGGGGCGTTCCGCTATGGCTACACCTTC. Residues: CASSLKSPGQGAFRYGYTF.

The CDR3 DNA sequence: TGCGCCAGCAGCCAAGGATCCCACGGGTCCTCCGACCAAGAGACCCAGTACTTC. It codes for CASSQGSHGSSDQETQYF. This chain links TRBV4-3 with TRBJ2-5, with D unresolved. The CDR3 consists of 18 residues. Germline loops: CDR1 LGHNA, CDR2 YSLEER. Between the trimmed V and J ends, which lost 1 base and 0 bases, there was a span of 18 bases.

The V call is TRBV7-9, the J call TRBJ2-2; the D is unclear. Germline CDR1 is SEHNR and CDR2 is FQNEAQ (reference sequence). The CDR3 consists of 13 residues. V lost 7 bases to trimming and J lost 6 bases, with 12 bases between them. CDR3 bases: TGTGCCAGCAATCCCACTATTGCCGGGGAGCTGTTTTTT. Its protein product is CASNPTIAGELFF. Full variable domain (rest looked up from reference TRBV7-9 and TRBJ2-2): DTGVSQNPRHKITKRGQNVTFRCDPISEHNRLYWYRQTLGQGPEFLTYFQNEAQLEKSRLLSDRFSAERPKGSFSTLEIQRTEQGDSAMYLCASNPTIAGELFFGEGSRLTVL.

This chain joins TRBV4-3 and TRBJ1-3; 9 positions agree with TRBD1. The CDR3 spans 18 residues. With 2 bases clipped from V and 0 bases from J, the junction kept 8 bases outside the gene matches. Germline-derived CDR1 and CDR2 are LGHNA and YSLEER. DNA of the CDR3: TGCGCCAGCAGCCAAAATCCGGGACAGGGCTTCTCTGGAAACACCATATATTTT. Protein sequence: CASSQNPGQGFSGNTIYF.

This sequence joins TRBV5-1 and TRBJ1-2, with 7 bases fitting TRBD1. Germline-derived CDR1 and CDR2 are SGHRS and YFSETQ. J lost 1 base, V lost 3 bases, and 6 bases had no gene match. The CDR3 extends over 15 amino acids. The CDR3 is CASSSTGSLNYGYTF. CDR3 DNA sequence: TGCGCCAGCAGCTCGACAGGGTCGCTTAACTATGGCTACACCTTC. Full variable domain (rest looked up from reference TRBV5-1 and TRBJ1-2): KAGVTQTPRYLIKTRGQQVTLSCSPISGHRSVSWYQQTPGQGLQFLFEYFSETQRNKGNFPGRFSGRQFSNSRSEMNVSTLELGDSALYLCASSSTGSLNYGYTFGSGTRLTVV.

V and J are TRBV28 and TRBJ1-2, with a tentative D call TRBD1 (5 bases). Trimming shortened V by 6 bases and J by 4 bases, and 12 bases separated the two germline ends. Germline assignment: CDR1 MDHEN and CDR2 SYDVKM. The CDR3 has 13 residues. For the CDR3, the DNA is TGTGCCAGCAGGGCAGGGATGGGCTATGGCTACACCTTC. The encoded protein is CASRAGMGYGYTF.

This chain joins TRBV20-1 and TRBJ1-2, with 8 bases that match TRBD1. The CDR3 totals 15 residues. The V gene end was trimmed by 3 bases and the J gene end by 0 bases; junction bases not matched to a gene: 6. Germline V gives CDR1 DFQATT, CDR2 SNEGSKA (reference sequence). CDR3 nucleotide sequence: TGCAGTGCTAGTACAGCGACAGGGGCTAACTATGGCTACACCTTC. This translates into CSASTATGANYGYTF.

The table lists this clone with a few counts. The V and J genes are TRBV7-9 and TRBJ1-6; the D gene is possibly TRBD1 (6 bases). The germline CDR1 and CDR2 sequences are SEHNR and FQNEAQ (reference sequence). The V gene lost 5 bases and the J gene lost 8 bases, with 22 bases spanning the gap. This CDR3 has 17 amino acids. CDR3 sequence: CASSPRPGHNGDSPLHF. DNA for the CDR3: TGTGCCAGCAGCCCCCGGCCGGGACACAATGGGGATTCACCCCTCCACTTT.

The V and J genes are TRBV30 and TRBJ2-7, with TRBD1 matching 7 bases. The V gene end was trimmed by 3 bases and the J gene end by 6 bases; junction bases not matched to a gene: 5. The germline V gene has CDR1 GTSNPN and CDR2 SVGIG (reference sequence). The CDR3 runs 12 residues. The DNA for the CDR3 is TGTGCCTGGAGCCTACAGGGGTCCGAGCAGTACTTC. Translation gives CAWSLQGSEQYF. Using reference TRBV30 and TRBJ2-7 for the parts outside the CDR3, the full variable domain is SQTIHQWPATLVQPVGSPLSLECTVEGTSNPNLYWYRQAAGRGLQLLFYSVGIGQISSEVPQNLSASRPQDRQFILSSKKLLLSDSGFYLCAWSLQGSEQYFGPGTRLTVT.

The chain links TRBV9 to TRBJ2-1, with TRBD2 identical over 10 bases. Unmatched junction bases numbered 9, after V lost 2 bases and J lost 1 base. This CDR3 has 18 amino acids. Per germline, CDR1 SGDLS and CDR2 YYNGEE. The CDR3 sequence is CASSVEAGGPGSYNEQFF. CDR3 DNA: TGTGCCAGCAGCGTGGAAGCGGGAGGGCCGGGGTCCTACAATGAGCAGTTCTTC.

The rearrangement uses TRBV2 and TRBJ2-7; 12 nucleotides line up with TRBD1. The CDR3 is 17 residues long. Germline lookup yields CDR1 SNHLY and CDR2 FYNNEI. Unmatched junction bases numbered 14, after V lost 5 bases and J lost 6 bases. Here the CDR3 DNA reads TGTGCCAGCAGTCCCACCCCATCCGGGACAGGGGGCCTCGAGCAGTACTTC. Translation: CASSPTPSGTGGLEQYF.

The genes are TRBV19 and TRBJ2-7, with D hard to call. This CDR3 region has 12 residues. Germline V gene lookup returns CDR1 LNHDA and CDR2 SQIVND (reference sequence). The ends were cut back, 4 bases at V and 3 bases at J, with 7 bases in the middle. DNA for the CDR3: TGTGCCAGTAGTAGTCAGAACTACGAGCAGTACTTC. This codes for CASSSQNYEQYF.

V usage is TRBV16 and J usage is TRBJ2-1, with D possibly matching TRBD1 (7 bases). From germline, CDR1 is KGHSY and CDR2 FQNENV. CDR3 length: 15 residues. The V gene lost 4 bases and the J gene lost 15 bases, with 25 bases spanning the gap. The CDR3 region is CASSRRDRVSSRVFF. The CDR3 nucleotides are TGTGCCAGCAGCCGGAGGGACAGAGTCAGCTCAAGGGTGTTCTTC. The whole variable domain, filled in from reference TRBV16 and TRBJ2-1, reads GEEVAQTPKHLVRGEGQKAKLYCAPIKGHSYVFWYQQVLKNEFKFLISFQNENVFDETGMPKERFSAKCLPNSPCSLEIQATKLEDSAVYFCASSRRDRVSSRVFFGPGTRLTVL.

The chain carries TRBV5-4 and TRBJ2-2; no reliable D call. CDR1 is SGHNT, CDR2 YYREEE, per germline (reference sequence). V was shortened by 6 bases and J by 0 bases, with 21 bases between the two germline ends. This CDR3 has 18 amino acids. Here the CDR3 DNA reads TGTGCCAGCACCCCGGGTAGTCCAAGTTTCGCGAACACCGGGGAGCTGTTTTTT. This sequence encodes CASTPGSPSFANTGELFF.

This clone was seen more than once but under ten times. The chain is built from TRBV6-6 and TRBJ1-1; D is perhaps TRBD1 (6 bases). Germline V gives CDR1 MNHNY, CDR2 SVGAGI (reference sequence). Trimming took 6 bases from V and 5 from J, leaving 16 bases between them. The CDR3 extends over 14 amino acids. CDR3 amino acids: CASSNTGSGTEAFF. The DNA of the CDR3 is TGTGCCAGCAGCAACACAGGGTCGGGGACTGAAGCTTTCTTT.

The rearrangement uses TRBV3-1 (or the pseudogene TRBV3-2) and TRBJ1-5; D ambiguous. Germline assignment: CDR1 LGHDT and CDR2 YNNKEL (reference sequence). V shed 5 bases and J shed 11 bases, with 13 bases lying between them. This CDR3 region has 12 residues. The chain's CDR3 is CASSYGDRAQHF. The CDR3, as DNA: TGTGCCAGCAGCTACGGAGACCGGGCCCAGCATTTT.

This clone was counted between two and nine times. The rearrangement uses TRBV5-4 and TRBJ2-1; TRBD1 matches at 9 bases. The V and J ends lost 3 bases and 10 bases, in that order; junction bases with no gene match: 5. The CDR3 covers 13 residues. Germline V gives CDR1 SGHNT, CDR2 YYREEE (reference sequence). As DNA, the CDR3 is TGTGCCAGCAGCTGGACAGGGGTTAGAGAGCAGTTCTTC. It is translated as CASSWTGVREQFF.

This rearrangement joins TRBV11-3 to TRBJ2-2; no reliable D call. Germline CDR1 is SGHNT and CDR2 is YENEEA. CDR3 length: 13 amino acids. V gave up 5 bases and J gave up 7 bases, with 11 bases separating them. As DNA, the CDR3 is TGTGCCAGCAGCCGAGAAGAGATCGGGGAGCTGTTTTTT. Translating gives CASSREEIGELFF. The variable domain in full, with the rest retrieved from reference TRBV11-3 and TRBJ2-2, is EAGVVQSPRYKIIEKKQPVAFWCNPISGHNTLYWYLQNLGQGPELLIRYENEEAVDDSQLPKDRFSAERLKGVDSTLKIQPAELGDSAVYLCASSREEIGELFFGEGSRLTVL.

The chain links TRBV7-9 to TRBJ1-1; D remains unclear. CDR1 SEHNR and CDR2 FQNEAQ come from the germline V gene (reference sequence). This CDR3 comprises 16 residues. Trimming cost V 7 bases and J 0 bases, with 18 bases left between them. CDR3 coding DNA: TGTGCCAGCATCAACTTTCCAGGAGGGTTGAACACTGAAGCTTTCTTT. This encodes CASINFPGGLNTEAFF.

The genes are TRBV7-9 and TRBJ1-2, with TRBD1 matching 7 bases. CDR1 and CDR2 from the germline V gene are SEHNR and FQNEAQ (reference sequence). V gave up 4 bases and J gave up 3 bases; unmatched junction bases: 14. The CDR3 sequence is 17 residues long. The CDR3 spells CASSSGITGTADYGYTF. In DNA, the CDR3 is TGTGCCAGCAGCTCAGGTATAACCGGGACAGCCGACTATGGCTACACCTTC. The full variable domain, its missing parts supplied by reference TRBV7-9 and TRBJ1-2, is DTGVSQNPRHKITKRGQNVTFRCDPISEHNRLYWYRQTLGQGPEFLTYFQNEAQLEKSRLLSDRFSAERPKGSFSTLEIQRTEQGDSAMYLCASSSGITGTADYGYTFGSGTRLTVV.